A single sample is the source of the 31 T cell receptor beta chains below, sequenced in a study of T cells after yellow fever vaccination (dated by TCRdb to about 2019). The library was prepared using 5' RACE. Reads for this sample came from an Illumina NovaSeq 6000. TCRdb itself trimmed the public reads at Q25 with fastp, ran MiXCR and retained productive beta chains. Each entry merges the rows of one CDR3 protein and shows their most common DNA and genes. Counted in this sample were about 170,000 distinct CDR3 sequences; approximately 10% of them appeared once. Just over 35% of the sample goes to the ten largest clones. Reading the label with the study, this specimen's treatment or condition is: live attenuated yellow fever vaccine strain. The sequencing here drew on CD8+ T cells sorted from PBMCs, taken 15 days after the yellow fever booster vaccination. These receptors all stem from a man younger than 35 who received the YFV17D yellow fever vaccine.

A few counts support this clonotype. The chain combines TRBV6-2 or TRBV6-3 with TRBJ2-5, with D hard to call. Deletions cut 5 bases from V and 5 bases from J, with 18 bases between. Germline CDR1 and CDR2: MNHEY and SVGEGT. The CDR3 has 15 residues. CDR3 sequence: CASSLPHGPWETQYF. In DNA form, the CDR3 reads TGTGCCAGCAGTCTCCCTCATGGGCCTTGGGAGACCCAGTACTTC.

This clonotype was counted between two and nine times. This chain uses TRBV5-6 with TRBJ1-1; D call uncertain. V was shortened by 4 bases and J by 9 bases, with 16 bases between the two germline ends. CDR1 SGHDT and CDR2 YYEEEE come from the germline V gene. The CDR3 covers 13 residues. The CDR3 nucleotides read TGTGCCAGCAGCCGAAGGGTGGGAGGGAAAGCTTTCTTT. Translation gives CASSRRVGGKAFF.

This clonotype has only a few counts. CDR3 amino acids: CASSTTSGGYEQYV. The CDR3 DNA reads as TGTGCCAGCAGTACTACTAGCGGGGGCTACGAGCAGTACGTC. The chain couples TRBV6-6 to TRBJ2-7; 11 positions agree with TRBD2. CDR1 and CDR2 (germline): MNHNY, SVGAGI (reference sequence). V lost 5 bases, J lost 3 bases, and 3 bases stayed unmatched. This CDR3 is built from 14 residues.

The chain couples TRBV29-1 to TRBJ1-1; the D is unclear. The V gene lost 5 bases and the J gene lost 1 base, with 11 bases spanning the gap. The CDR3 extends over 13 amino acids. Germline V CDR1 and CDR2: SQVTM, ANQGSEA. This CDR3 reads CSVPRRGNTEAFF. The CDR3 DNA follows: TGCAGCGTTCCCAGACGGGGGAACACTGAAGCTTTCTTT.

V gene TRBV18 combines with J gene TRBJ2-3; the match to TRBD1 covers 7 bases. This CDR3 is built from 16 residues. J lost 2 bases, V lost 1 base, and 6 bases had no gene match. Germline V lookup: CDR1 KGHSH, CDR2 LQKENI. The CDR3 DNA follows: TGTGCCAGCTCACCACGTACGGACAGGATCACAGATACGCAGTATTTT. Its protein product is CASSPRTDRITDTQYF. The full variable domain, its missing parts supplied by reference TRBV18 and TRBJ2-3, is NAGVMQNPRHLVRRRGQEARLRCSPMKGHSHVYWYRQLPEEGLKFMVYLQKENIIDESGMPKERFSAEFPKEGPSILRIQQVVRGDSAAYFCASSPRTDRITDTQYFGPGTRLTVL.

This clonotype has more than one count but fewer than ten. The chain carries TRBV4-1 and TRBJ2-7, with 11 bases identical to TRBD1. With V trimmed by 1 base and J by 0 bases, 2 bases remained unmatched. Germline CDR1 is MGHRA and CDR2 is YSYEKL. The CDR3 consists of 16 residues. For the CDR3, the DNA is TGCGCCAGCAGCCAAGTAGGGACAGGGGGCTCCTACGAGCAGTACTTC. This gives the protein CASSQVGTGGSYEQYF.

This clonotype was detected only a few times. V is TRBV13 and J is TRBJ2-3; D is unclear. The CDR3 is 11 residues long. CDR1 and CDR2 from the germline V gene are PRHDT and FYEKMQ (reference sequence). V shed 5 bases and J shed 8 bases, with 8 bases lying between them. In nucleotides, the CDR3 is TGTGCCAGCAGCCCCCAGTTTACGCAGTATTTT. This gives the protein CASSPQFTQYF.

The chain employs TRBV3-1 and TRBJ1-2, with D unclear. There are 14 residues in the CDR3. V lost 0 bases, J lost 6 bases, and 11 bases lay in between. CDR1 is LGHDT, CDR2 YNNKEL, per germline (reference sequence). CDR3 sequence (DNA): TGTGCCAGCAGCCAAGATCCTGGCAGGCATGGCTACACCTTC. This translates into CASSQDPGRHGYTF. Using reference TRBV3-1 and TRBJ1-2 for the parts outside the CDR3, the full variable domain is DTAVSQTPKYLVTQMGNDKSIKCEQNLGHDTMYWYKQDSKKFLKIMFSYNNKELIINETVPNRFSPKSPDKAHLNLHINSLELGDSAVYFCASSQDPGRHGYTFGSGTRLTVV.

The V call is TRBV20-1, the J call TRBJ1-5; the D is unclear. V lost 4 bases, J lost 0 bases, and 13 bases lay in between. CDR1 is DFQATT and CDR2 is SNEGSKA in the germline V gene (reference sequence). The CDR3 spans 15 residues. The CDR3 DNA sequence: TGCAGTGCTAAGGATGGATCGTATAGCAATCAGCCCCAGCATTTT. Protein sequence: CSAKDGSYSNQPQHF.

In this sample, this clonotype turned up a few times. The chain carries TRBV12-3 or TRBV12-4 and TRBJ2-1, with D possibly being TRBD1 (6 bases). Trimming shortened V by 4 bases and J by 7 bases, and 17 bases separated the two germline ends. This CDR3 is 15 amino acids long. CDR3 bases: TGTGCCAGCAGTTACGTACAGGGAGTTATGAATGAGCAGTTCTTC. It specifies CASSYVQGVMNEQFF.

This clonotype was found a few times. The V call is TRBV7-2, the J call TRBJ2-3; 7 bases map to TRBD2. V was clipped by 3 bases and J by 0 bases; unmatched bases: 9. The CDR3 contains 17 residues. The germline gives CDR1 SGHTA, CDR2 FQGNSA. The chain's CDR3 is CASSFIAGTTSTDTQYF. CDR3 nucleotide sequence: TGTGCCAGCAGCTTCATAGCGGGCACCACTAGCACAGATACGCAGTATTTT.

This clonotype was seen only a few times. The chain combines TRBV6-6 with TRBJ2-7; perhaps TRBD2 as D (7 bases). CDR3 length: 16 residues. V lost 1 base to trimming and J lost 1 base, with 14 bases between them. Germline V lookup: CDR1 MNHNY, CDR2 SVGAGI (reference sequence). The CDR3 nucleotides read TGTGCCAGCAGTTACTTAGGGGGGGGGCGATCCTACGAGCAGTACGTC. This sequence encodes CASSYLGGGRSYEQYV.

This clonotype has only a few counts. The rearrangement uses TRBV7-2 and TRBJ1-6, with TRBD1 matching 7 bases. CDR1 and CDR2 (germline): SGHTA, FQGNSA. Trimming at V came to 1 base and at J to 7 bases, leaving 7 bases not matched to a gene. The CDR3 loop spans 16 amino acids. CDR3 in amino acids: CASSLEGTEYNSPLHF. In nucleotides, the CDR3 is TGTGCCAGCAGCTTAGAAGGGACAGAGTACAATTCACCCCTCCACTTT. Complete variable domain (other parts from reference TRBV7-2 and TRBJ1-6): GAGVSQSPSNKVTEKGKDVELRCDPISGHTALYWYRQSLGQGLEFLIYFQGNSAPDKSGLPSDRFSAERTGGSVSTLTIQRTQQEDSAVYLCASSLEGTEYNSPLHFGNGTRLTVT.

J is TRBJ2-7 and V is TRBV4-3; 7 positions match TRBD1. Germline assignment: CDR1 LGHNA and CDR2 YSLEER. This CDR3 has 19 amino acids. J gave up 2 bases and V 0 bases, and 16 bases lay outside the gene matches. CDR3 sequence reads: CASSQEVDRPDTYTYEQYF. In DNA form, the CDR3 reads TGCGCCAGCAGCCAAGAAGTGGACAGGCCAGACACCTACACCTACGAGCAGTACTTC.

This clonotype showed up just a few times. This chain joins TRBV6-6 and TRBJ1-5, with D possibly being TRBD1 (5 bases). This CDR3 has 17 residues. The ends were cut back, 6 bases at V and 3 bases at J, with 21 bases in the middle. Per germline, CDR1 MNHNY and CDR2 SVGAGI (reference sequence). CDR3 residues: CASSLGTLDSSNQPQHF. The CDR3 nucleotides are TGTGCCAGCAGCTTGGGGACTTTAGACAGTTCCAATCAGCCCCAGCATTTT.

V and J are TRBV6-6 and TRBJ2-3; D not certain. Germline assignment: CDR1 MNHNY and CDR2 SVGAGI (reference sequence). The CDR3 is 16 residues long. V was cut by 2 bases and J by 2 bases, with 14 bases left in between. The CDR3 spells CASSYVSPKATDTQYF. The CDR3 DNA is TGTGCCAGCAGTTACGTATCCCCTAAAGCCACAGATACGCAGTATTTT.

This rearrangement joins TRBV12-3 or TRBV12-4 to TRBJ2-3; weak D call: TRBD2 (5 bases). V dropped 3 bases and J dropped 1 base, with 5 bases sitting between them. The CDR3 runs to 13 residues. The CDR3 nucleotides read TGTGCCAGCAGTTTTAGCGGCACAGATACGCAGTATTTT. It yields the protein CASSFSGTDTQYF.

A few counts support this clonotype. The chain has TRBV5-1 and TRBJ2-1; D gene uncertain. CDR1 is SGHRS and CDR2 is YFSETQ in the germline V gene. The CDR3 covers 15 residues. V was pared by 0 bases and J by 2 bases, with 9 bases between. CDR3 region: CASSLGRPTYNEQFF. DNA of the CDR3: TGCGCCAGCAGCTTGGGACGGCCCACCTACAATGAGCAGTTCTTC.

The chain joins TRBV6-6 to TRBJ2-1; 7 bases match TRBD1. This CDR3 has 13 residues. The V and J ends lost 6 bases and 7 bases, in that order; junction bases with no gene match: 6. Germline CDR1 and CDR2: MNHNY and SVGAGI (reference sequence). The CDR3 bases are TGTGCCAGCAGCAAGGACAGGTTAAATGAGCAGTTCTTC. Amino acids: CASSKDRLNEQFF.

The V call is TRBV7-2, the J call TRBJ2-5; 15 bases align to TRBD2. CDR1 and CDR2 (germline): SGHTA, FQGNSA. The CDR3 is 16 amino acids. V lost 5 bases, J lost 4 bases, and 5 bases stayed unmatched. In nucleotides, the CDR3 is TGTGCCAGCAGCACTGGACTAGCGGGGGGGCCAGAGACCCAGTACTTC. The encoded protein is CASSTGLAGGPETQYF.

This chain links TRBV28 with TRBJ2-2; D may be TRBD2 (6 bases). The V end was cut by 2 bases, the J end by 4 bases, with 14 bases between. Germline CDR1 is MDHEN and CDR2 is SYDVKM. CDR3 length: 16 amino acids. The CDR3 bases are TGTGCCAGCAGTTTAAGCCAGGGAGGCCCCACCGGGGAGCTGTTTTTT. This translates into CASSLSQGGPTGELFF.

This chain uses TRBV10-3 with TRBJ2-1; D might be TRBD2 (7 bases). The CDR3 has 16 amino acids. The V gene's germline CDR1 is ENHRY and CDR2 SYGVKD. Between the trimmed V and J ends, which lost 4 bases and 8 bases, there was a span of 21 bases. CDR3 residues: CAISGKLGGRPHEQFF. The CDR3 DNA sequence: TGTGCCATCAGTGGGAAGTTGGGGGGGCGGCCCCATGAGCAGTTCTTC.

The rearrangement uses TRBV6-2 or TRBV6-3 and TRBJ2-7; D possibly matches TRBD1 or TRBD2 (5 bases each). CDR3 length: 15 residues. The germline V gene encodes CDR1 MNHEY and CDR2 SVGEGT. Trimming left V 3 bases short and J 1 base short, with 13 bases between. The DNA of the CDR3 is TGTGCCAGCAGTTATACCGGGGCCGGATCCTACGAGCAGTACTTC. It translates to CASSYTGAGSYEQYF.

This clonotype occurred many times. The CDR3 DNA reads as TGTGCCAGCAGCCCTCGACAGGGCCCAGATACGCAGTATTTT. Amino acid sequence: CASSPRQGPDTQYF. This chain connects TRBV7-9 to TRBJ2-3, with 7 bases fitting TRBD1. CDR3 length: 14 residues. Germline V gene sequence: CDR1 SEHNR, CDR2 FQNEAQ (reference sequence). The V gene end was trimmed by 5 bases and the J gene end by 4 bases; junction bases not matched to a gene: 6.

J is TRBJ2-3 and V is TRBV23-1, with TRBD2 matching 7 bases. TRBV23-1 is an ORF, and what it does is uncertain. The length of the CDR3 is 16 residues. With 11 bases clipped from V and 4 bases from J, the junction kept 18 bases outside the gene matches. For the CDR3, the DNA is TGCGCCGCGGGGAGGGGAGCTAGCGGTTGGGCAGATACGCAGTATTTT. This gives the protein CAAGRGASGWADTQYF.

This clonotype has more than one count but fewer than ten. This chain joins TRBV9 and TRBJ2-2; D is unclear. V lost 3 bases, J lost 3 bases, and 12 bases lay in between. CDR3 length equals 15 residues. The germline V gene has CDR1 SGDLS and CDR2 YYNGEE. The CDR3 loop reads CASSARTEDTGELFF. In nucleotides, the CDR3 is TGTGCCAGCAGCGCCCGGACGGAAGACACCGGGGAGCTGTTTTTT.

This clonotype showed up just a few times. The chain joins TRBV7-9 to TRBJ1-2; tentatively, D is TRBD1 (5 bases). Germline CDR1 is SEHNR and CDR2 is FQNEAQ (reference sequence). The CDR3 covers 15 residues. The V end was cut by 2 bases, the J end by 6 bases, with 16 bases between. The CDR3 loop is CASSLISQVSDGYTF. The DNA of the CDR3 is TGTGCCAGCAGCTTAATTTCACAGGTGTCGGATGGCTACACCTTC.

The chain employs TRBV28 and TRBJ2-5, with a possible D match to TRBD1 (6 bases). The V and J ends lost 6 bases and 5 bases respectively, with 16 bases between them. The germline CDR1 and CDR2 sequences are MDHEN and SYDVKM. The CDR3 has 14 amino acids. In DNA form, the CDR3 reads TGTGCCAGCAGCGCAGGGGATCAAGTGGAGACCCAGTACTTC. Translation: CASSAGDQVETQYF.

This clonotype has only a few counts. The chain has TRBV4-1 and TRBJ1-1; weak D call: TRBD1 (5 bases). The CDR3 runs 13 residues. With 8 bases removed from V and 0 bases from J, the gap between germline ends came to 10 bases. Germline CDR1 is MGHRA and CDR2 is YSYEKL. The CDR3 region is CASLGGVNTEAFF. CDR3 sequence (DNA): TGCGCCAGCCTGGGGGGGGTGAACACTGAAGCTTTCTTT.

This clonotype was seen a few times. The chain links TRBV12-5 to TRBJ2-1, with D unclear. Germline assignment: CDR1 LGHNT and CDR2 FRNRAP. The CDR3 consists of 14 residues. V lost 7 bases to trimming and J lost 2 bases, with 12 bases between them. The CDR3 DNA sequence: TGTGCTAGTGCCCCCCTGGTTGCCTACAATGAGCAGTTCTTC. Its protein is CASAPLVAYNEQFF.

This clonotype has at least ten counts. The genes are TRBV5-1 and TRBJ2-7, with D perhaps matching TRBD1 (6 bases). The CDR3 runs to 15 residues. V lost 2 bases, J lost 5 bases, and 17 bases lay in between. Looked up from germline, CDR1 is SGHRS and CDR2 is YFSETQ. The CDR3 nucleotides are TGCGCCAGCAGCTTCAGGTCCCGAGGGGGTGACGAGCAGTACTTC. It codes for CASSFRSRGGDEQYF.